Shown below are 27 T cell receptor beta chains from a single sample sequenced in a study of cytomegalovirus exposure and HLA in healthy donors. Primers included in the PCR were 60 Vbeta and 13 Jbeta primers. Measured with immunoSEQ multiplex PCR; TCRdb has only the in-frame clones, and not every one. The repertoire holds under 150,000 clones, with over 75% as singletons. The sample was PBMCs. All receptors derive from a male donor in good health and CMV-seronegative.

The gene calls are TRBV7-2 and TRBJ1-1; D may be TRBD1 (6 bases). Germline-derived CDR1 and CDR2 are SGHTA and FQGNSA. CDR3 length: 14 amino acids. Between the trimmed V and J ends, which lost 6 bases and 1 base, there was a span of 12 bases. The CDR3 reads CASRFDRRNTEAFF. CDR3 bases: TGTGCCAGCAGATTCGACAGGAGGAACACTGAAGCTTTCTTT.

Within the sample, this clone is medium-sized. The CDR3 loop is CASSSSGRYNEQFF. DNA of the CDR3: TGTGCCAGTAGTAGTAGCGGGAGGTACAATGAGCAGTTCTTC. The rearrangement joins TRBV19 to TRBJ2-1; 10 bases are a match to TRBD2. The CDR3 covers 14 residues. V was clipped by 4 bases and J by 4 bases; unmatched bases: 1. Per germline, CDR1 LNHDA and CDR2 SQIVND (reference sequence).

This sequence joins TRBV29-1 and TRBJ1-1, with D possibly matching TRBD1 (5 bases). The CDR3 is 12 residues long. V gave up 4 bases and J gave up 6 bases, with 12 bases separating them. CDR1 is SQVTM, CDR2 ANQGSEA, per germline. CDR3 residues: CSVAGLVAEAFF. DNA of the CDR3: TGCAGCGTTGCAGGGCTCGTCGCTGAAGCTTTCTTT.

The chain links TRBV4-3 to TRBJ1-2; no clear D gene. CDR3 length: 14 residues. V lost 0 bases and J 1 base, leaving 6 bases between the germline ends. CDR1 is LGHNA, CDR2 YSLEER, per germline. The DNA for the CDR3 is TGCGCCAGCAGCCAAGATGTGAGTAACTATGGCTACACCTTC. Its translation: CASSQDVSNYGYTF.

The chain is built from TRBV28 and TRBJ2-3; 12 bases match TRBD2. The CDR3 consists of 16 residues. The V and J ends lost 8 bases and 1 base, in that order; junction bases with no gene match: 7. The germline gives CDR1 MDHEN, CDR2 SYDVKM. CDR3 DNA sequence: TGTGCCAGCGGGGACCGACTAGCGGGAGGCACAGATACGCAGTATTTT. Its protein is CASGDRLAGGTDTQYF.

This clone appeared a few times. The chain uses TRBV30 and TRBJ1-2; a weak D match, TRBD1 (5 bases). This CDR3 comprises 14 residues. CDR1 and CDR2 from the germline V gene are GTSNPN and SVGIG (reference sequence). Trimming shortened V by 7 bases and J by 4 bases, and 19 bases separated the two germline ends. This chain's CDR3 is CASDSQSSLYGYTF. The CDR3 region has the DNA TGTGCCTCTGACAGCCAGAGCAGTCTCTATGGCTACACCTTC.

The V and J genes are TRBV4-1 and TRBJ2-1, with 7 nucleotides matching TRBD2. The V and J ends lost 4 bases and 2 bases, in that order; junction bases with no gene match: 5. The CDR3 is made up of 15 amino acids. Germline V CDR1 and CDR2: MGHRA, YSYEKL. The CDR3 spells CASSPTSEPYNEQFF. The CDR3 DNA sequence: TGCGCCAGCAGCCCAACTAGCGAACCCTACAATGAGCAGTTCTTC.

The genes are TRBV7-8 and TRBJ1-2, with D perhaps matching TRBD1 (5 bases). The length of the CDR3 is 12 residues. V was shortened by 5 bases and J by 6 bases, with 10 bases between the two germline ends. Germline loops: CDR1 SGHVS, CDR2 FQNEAQ. CDR3 amino acids: CASSPGLNGYTF. The CDR3 nucleotides are TGTGCCAGCAGCCCAGGGCTAAATGGCTACACCTTC.

The V gene is TRBV18, the J gene TRBJ2-7; D not certain. The CDR3 sequence is 13 residues long. The germline V gene encodes CDR1 KGHSH and CDR2 LQKENI. V was cut by 4 bases and J by 2 bases, with 9 bases left in between. In DNA form, the CDR3 reads TGTGCCAGCTCACTGGTCAGGACCTACGAGCAGTACTTC. Translating it yields CASSLVRTYEQYF.

The chain combines TRBV14 with TRBJ2-7, with TRBD1 matching over 8 bases. This CDR3 comprises 13 residues. V shed 4 bases, J shed 6 bases, and the junction held 5 bases outside the gene matches. In germline, CDR1 is SGHDN, CDR2 FVKESK. CDR3 nucleotides: TGTGCCAGCAGCCCGGGACAGGCGAGCGAGCAGTACTTC. Amino acids: CASSPGQASEQYF.

The chain links TRBV19 to TRBJ2-7; 8 nucleotides match TRBD1. Germline V gives CDR1 LNHDA, CDR2 SQIVND (reference sequence). This CDR3 is built from 12 residues. After removal of 8 bases from V and 7 bases from J, the junction contained 7 bases not matched to a gene. The DNA of the CDR3 is TGTGCCAGTGAAGGACAGGGCGAAGAGCAGTACTTC. This gives the protein CASEGQGEEQYF.

The V call is TRBV4-1, the J call TRBJ2-7; 7 positions match TRBD2. CDR1 and CDR2 (germline): MGHRA, YSYEKL. This CDR3 comprises 13 residues. Germline trimming cut 1 base from V and 4 bases from J; bases unmatched to any gene: 1. CDR3 in amino acids: CASSQVGGYEQYF. The CDR3 nucleotides read TGCGCCAGCAGCCAAGTCGGGGGGTACGAGCAGTACTTC.

The chain recombines TRBV9 with TRBJ2-2, with 8 bases matching TRBD1. CDR3 length equals 18 residues. The J segment lost 4 bases and the V segment lost 0 bases, leaving 11 bases of the junction unmatched. Germline-derived CDR1 and CDR2 are SGDLS and YYNGEE. The CDR3 protein is CASSVGLGQAKGTGELFF. CDR3 nucleotide sequence: TGTGCCAGCAGCGTAGGGTTGGGACAGGCGAAAGGCACCGGGGAGCTGTTTTTT.

This clone was counted only a few times. V and J are TRBV29-1 and TRBJ2-7; D might be TRBD2 (5 bases). Trimming shortened V by 7 bases and J by 3 bases, and 13 bases separated the two germline ends. Germline CDR1 SQVTM, CDR2 ANQGSEA. The CDR3 is 12 amino acids. The CDR3 region is CSAWTGIYEQYF. In DNA, the CDR3 is TGCAGCGCCTGGACGGGGATCTACGAGCAGTACTTC.

V gene TRBV27 combines with J gene TRBJ1-5; 7 nucleotides align to TRBD1. The CDR3 loop spans 13 amino acids. With V trimmed by 8 bases and J by 4 bases, 5 bases remained unmatched. Germline loops: CDR1 MNHEY, CDR2 SMNVEV (reference sequence). The CDR3 region is CASGEGANQPQHF. DNA of the CDR3: TGTGCCAGCGGCGAGGGGGCGAATCAGCCCCAGCATTTT.

The chain joins TRBV2 to TRBJ2-5; 8 nucleotides agree with TRBD2. Germline-derived CDR1 and CDR2 are SNHLY and FYNNEI. V trimming: 6 bases; J trimming: 4 bases; junction bases outside the gene matches: 7. The CDR3 loop spans 14 amino acids. This CDR3 reads CASSDGLAGETQYF. In DNA form, the CDR3 reads TGTGCCAGCAGCGACGGACTAGCCGGAGAGACCCAGTACTTC.

V gene TRBV5-1 combines with J gene TRBJ1-1; D gene unclear. The CDR3 has 16 residues. V lost 0 bases and J lost 2, with 14 bases in between. Germline V gives CDR1 SGHRS, CDR2 YFSETQ. In DNA, the CDR3 is TGCGCCAGCAGCTTGGTCACCGTAGCTTTTAACACTGAAGCTTTCTTT. Protein product: CASSLVTVAFNTEAFF.

The chain recombines TRBV4-1 with TRBJ2-7; D gene uncertain. CDR1 and CDR2 (germline): MGHRA, YSYEKL. This CDR3 is built from 16 residues. V was clipped by 1 base and J by 3 bases, with 16 bases between them. The CDR3 spells CASSQVALVTDYEQYF. CDR3 coding DNA: TGCGCCAGCAGCCAAGTCGCGTTGGTTACCGACTACGAGCAGTACTTC.

The chain couples TRBV14 to TRBJ1-1, with D possibly matching TRBD1 (6 bases). V lost 3 bases and J lost 6, with 17 bases in between. CDR3 length: 15 amino acids. Germline V gene sequence: CDR1 SGHDN, CDR2 FVKESK. The chain's CDR3 is CASSQRGSRGAEAFF. DNA of the CDR3: TGTGCCAGCAGCCAGAGGGGGTCGAGAGGGGCTGAAGCTTTCTTT.

The CDR3 nucleotides are TGTGCCAGCAAGAGACTAGCGGGGACCCAAGAGACCCAGTACTTC. The encoded protein is CASKRLAGTQETQYF. The rearrangement uses TRBV6-5 and TRBJ2-5, with TRBD2 matching 11 bases. The V gene's germline CDR1 is MNHEY and CDR2 SVGAGI. The ends lost 7 bases at V and 1 base at J; junction bases unmatched: 5. CDR3 length: 15 amino acids.

V and J are TRBV7-9 and TRBJ1-1, with D perhaps TRBD1 (6 bases). V lost 1 base and J 7 bases, leaving 22 bases between the germline ends. The CDR3 consists of 17 residues. Looked up from germline, CDR1 is SEHNR and CDR2 is FQNEAQ (reference sequence). CDR3 DNA: TGTGCCAGCAGCTTAGAGATGACAGGTGGTAGGATAGGTGAAGCTTTCTTT. It specifies CASSLEMTGGRIGEAFF. Combining the CDR3 with reference TRBV7-9 and TRBJ1-1 gives the whole variable domain DTGVSQNPRHKITKRGQNVTFRCDPISEHNRLYWYRQTLGQGPEFLTYFQNEAQLEKSRLLSDRFSAERPKGSFSTLEIQRTEQGDSAMYLCASSLEMTGGRIGEAFFGQGTRLTVV.

The chain links TRBV15 to TRBJ1-1, with TRBD1 matching over 11 bases. The CDR3 totals 14 residues. Germline values: CDR1 LNHNV, CDR2 YYDKDF (reference sequence). Trimming took 7 bases from V and 11 from J; bases not matched to a gene: 12. CDR3 nucleotide sequence: TGTGCCACCACCCTAAACGGGGGACAGGGGGTTGCTTTCTTT. Its translation is CATTLNGGQGVAFF.

The V call is TRBV5-1, the J call TRBJ2-1, with 7 bases identical to TRBD2. Germline CDR1 SGHRS, CDR2 YFSETQ. After removal of 3 bases from V and 0 bases from J, the junction contained 0 bases not matched to a gene. The length of the CDR3 is 14 residues. CDR3 sequence (DNA): TGCGCCAGCAGCTGGACTAGCTCCTACAATGAGCAGTTCTTC. It encodes CASSWTSSYNEQFF.

The chain uses TRBV27 and TRBJ2-7; a possible D gene is TRBD1 (5 bases). V lost 5 bases and J lost 0, with 20 bases in between. This CDR3 is built from 17 residues. In germline, CDR1 is MNHEY, CDR2 SMNVEV (reference sequence). CDR3 region: CASSPSFFRESSYEQYF. The CDR3 DNA reads TGTGCCAGCAGTCCGTCCTTTTTCAGGGAAAGCTCCTACGAGCAGTACTTC.

The chain carries TRBV11-2 and TRBJ2-7; TRBD2 agrees at 7 bases. There are 14 residues in the CDR3. The germline V gene encodes CDR1 SGHAT and CDR2 FQNNGV. The V gene end was trimmed by 7 bases and the J gene end by 2 bases; junction bases not matched to a gene: 8. The chain's CDR3 is CASTRVAGAYEQYF. DNA for the CDR3: TGTGCCAGCACCCGAGTGGCGGGAGCCTACGAGCAGTACTTC.

The rearrangement uses TRBV5-6 and TRBJ2-5; 7 bases match TRBD1. The germline CDR1 and CDR2 sequences are SGHDT and YYEEEE. CDR3 size: 14 residues. V dropped 3 bases and J dropped 11; count of bases not matched to a gene: 13. In DNA form, the CDR3 reads TGTGCCAGCAGCTCAACCCGACAGGGACGGCTTCAGTACTTC. Translation gives CASSSTRQGRLQYF.

The chain combines TRBV5-1 with TRBJ1-1; D uncertain. V was shortened by 6 bases and J by 6 bases, with 6 bases between the two germline ends. This CDR3 contains 10 residues. Germline-derived CDR1 and CDR2 are SGHRS and YFSETQ. The CDR3 DNA sequence: TGCGCCAGCAAATCCGCTGAAGCTTTCTTT. Translation gives CASKSAEAFF.